This TCR beta chain emerged from a study of cytomegalovirus exposure and HLA in healthy donors. The study, taken as a whole, reports: High sensitivity and specificity were reportedly achieved when the classifier diagnosed cytomegalovirus status. Altogether, 164 TCR beta chains were recorded as cytomegalovirus-associated.

Germline-derived CDR1 and CDR2 are SEHNR and FQNEAQ (reference sequence). This CDR3 has 15 amino acids. Trimming cost V 5 bases and J 3 bases, with 16 bases left between them. This clone was seen just once. The antigen remains undetermined. This table comes from immunoSEQ multiplex PCR, and its TCRdb copy is limited to in-frame clones, with some not included. This sample yields roughly 86,000 clones, of which about 96% are seen a single time; around 1.6% belongs to the top ten. This sequence was found in a man younger than 30 in good health and CMV-seropositive. The sequencing input was PBMCs. This chain uses TRBV7-9 with TRBJ1-2; TRBD1 is a possible D gene (5 bases). CDR3 bases: TGTGCCAGCAGCCCATACCTAGGGACTGACTATGGCTACACCTTC. Residues: CASSPYLGTDYGYTF.